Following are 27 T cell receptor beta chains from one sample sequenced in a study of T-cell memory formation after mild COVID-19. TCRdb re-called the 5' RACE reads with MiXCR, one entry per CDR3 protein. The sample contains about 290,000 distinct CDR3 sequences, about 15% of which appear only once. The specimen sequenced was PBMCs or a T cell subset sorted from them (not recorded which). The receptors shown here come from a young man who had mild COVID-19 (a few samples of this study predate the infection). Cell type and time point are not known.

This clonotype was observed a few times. The CDR3 DNA is TGTGCCAGCAGTCGACTTGTGAGCACTGAAGCTTTCTTT. Its translation is CASSRLVSTEAFF. V gene TRBV12-3 or TRBV12-4 combines with J gene TRBJ1-1; no firm D call. V lost 5 bases to trimming and J lost 4 bases, with 11 bases between them. CDR3 size: 13 residues.

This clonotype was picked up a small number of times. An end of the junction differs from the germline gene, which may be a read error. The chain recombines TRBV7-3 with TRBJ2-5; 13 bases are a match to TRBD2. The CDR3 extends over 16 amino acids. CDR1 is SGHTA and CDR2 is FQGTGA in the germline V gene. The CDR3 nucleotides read TGTGCCAGCAGGTTAACCCCGGGACTAGCGGGGGAGACCCAGTACTTC. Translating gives CASRLTPGLAGETQYF.

The CDR3 sequence is CASSLGRSYGYTF. CDR3 sequence (DNA): TGTGCCAGCAGTTTAGGCAGGTCCTATGGCTACACCTTC. This chain joins TRBV12-3 or TRBV12-4 and TRBJ1-2; D uncertain. V shed 1 base and J shed 4 bases, with 7 bases lying between them. The CDR3 is 13 residues long.

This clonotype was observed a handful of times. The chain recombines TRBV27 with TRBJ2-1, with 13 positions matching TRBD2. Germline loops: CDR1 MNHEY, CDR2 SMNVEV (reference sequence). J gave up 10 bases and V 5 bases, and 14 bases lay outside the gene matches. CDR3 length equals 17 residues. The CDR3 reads CASSARLGTSGVREQFF. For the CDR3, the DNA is TGTGCCAGCAGTGCCCGGCTTGGGACTAGCGGGGTCCGGGAGCAGTTCTTC.

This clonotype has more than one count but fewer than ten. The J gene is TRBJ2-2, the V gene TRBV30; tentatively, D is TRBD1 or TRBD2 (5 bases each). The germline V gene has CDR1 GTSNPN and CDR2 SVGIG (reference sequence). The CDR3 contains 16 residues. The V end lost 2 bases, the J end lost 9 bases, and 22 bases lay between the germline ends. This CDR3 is CAWSRELGVTRRELFF. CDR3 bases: TGTGCCTGGAGTCGTGAACTGGGGGTCACTCGCCGGGAGCTGTTTTTT.

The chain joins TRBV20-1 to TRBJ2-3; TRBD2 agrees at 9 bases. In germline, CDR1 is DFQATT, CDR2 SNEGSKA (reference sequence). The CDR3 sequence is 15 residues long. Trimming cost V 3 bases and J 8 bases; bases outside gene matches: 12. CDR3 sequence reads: CSASLAAGGVVTQYF. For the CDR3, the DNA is TGCAGTGCTAGTCTTGCCGCGGGGGGGGTCGTTACGCAGTATTTT.

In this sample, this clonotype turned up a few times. The CDR3 reads CASSSPERGVTDTQYF. CDR3 DNA: TGCGCCAGCAGCTCCCCAGAGCGGGGAGTTACAGATACGCAGTATTTT. The J gene is TRBJ2-3, the V gene TRBV4-1; the match to TRBD2 covers 7 bases. V shed 5 bases, J shed 3 bases, and the junction held 11 bases outside the gene matches. CDR1 is MGHRA and CDR2 is YSYEKL in the germline V gene. The CDR3 is 16 amino acids.

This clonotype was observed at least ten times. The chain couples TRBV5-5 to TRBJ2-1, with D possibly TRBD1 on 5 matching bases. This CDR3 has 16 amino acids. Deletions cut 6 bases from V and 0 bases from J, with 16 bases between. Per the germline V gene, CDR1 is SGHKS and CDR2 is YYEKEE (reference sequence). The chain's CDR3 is CASTPQGATSYNEQFF. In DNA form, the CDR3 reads TGTGCCAGCACCCCGCAAGGGGCCACCTCCTACAATGAGCAGTTCTTC.

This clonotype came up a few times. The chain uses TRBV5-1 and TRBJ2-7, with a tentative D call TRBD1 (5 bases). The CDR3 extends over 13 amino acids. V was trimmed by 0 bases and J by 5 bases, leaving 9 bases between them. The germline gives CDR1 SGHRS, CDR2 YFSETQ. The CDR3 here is CASSLASGHEQYV. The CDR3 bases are TGCGCCAGCAGCTTGGCCTCAGGGCACGAGCAGTACGTC.

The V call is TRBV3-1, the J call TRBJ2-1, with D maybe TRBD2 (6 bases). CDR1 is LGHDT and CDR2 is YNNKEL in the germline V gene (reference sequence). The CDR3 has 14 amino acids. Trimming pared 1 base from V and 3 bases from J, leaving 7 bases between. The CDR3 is CASSQGGDYNEQFF. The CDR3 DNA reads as TGTGCCAGCAGCCAAGGGGGGGACTACAATGAGCAGTTCTTC.

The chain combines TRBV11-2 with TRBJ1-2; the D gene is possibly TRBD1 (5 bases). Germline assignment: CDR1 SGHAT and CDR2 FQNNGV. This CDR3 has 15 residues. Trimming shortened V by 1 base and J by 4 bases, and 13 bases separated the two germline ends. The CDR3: CASSLGEGFLYGYTF. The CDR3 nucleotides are TGTGCCAGCAGCTTAGGGGAGGGGTTCCTCTATGGCTACACCTTC.

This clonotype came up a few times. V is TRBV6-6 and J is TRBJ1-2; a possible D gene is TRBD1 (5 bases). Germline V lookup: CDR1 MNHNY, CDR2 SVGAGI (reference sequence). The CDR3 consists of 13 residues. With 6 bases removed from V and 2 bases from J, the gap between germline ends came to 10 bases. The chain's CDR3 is CASRSGINYGYTF. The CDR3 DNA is TGTGCCAGCAGGTCAGGGATAAACTATGGCTACACCTTC.

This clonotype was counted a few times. In nucleotides, the CDR3 is TGCGCCAGCAGCTACGACACGGCCTACGAGCAGTACGTC. Protein: CASSYDTAYEQYV. The chain recombines TRBV5-1 with TRBJ2-7, with D hard to call. Germline V lookup: CDR1 SGHRS, CDR2 YFSETQ. The ends were cut back, 3 bases at V and 2 bases at J, with 9 bases in the middle. The length of the CDR3 is 13 residues.

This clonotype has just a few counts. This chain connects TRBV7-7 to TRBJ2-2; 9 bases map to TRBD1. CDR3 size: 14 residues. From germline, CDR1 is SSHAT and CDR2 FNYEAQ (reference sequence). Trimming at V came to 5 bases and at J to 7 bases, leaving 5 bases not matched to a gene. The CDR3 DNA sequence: TGTGCCAGCAGCCGACAGGGGGTAATCGGGGAGCTGTTTTTT. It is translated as CASSRQGVIGELFF.

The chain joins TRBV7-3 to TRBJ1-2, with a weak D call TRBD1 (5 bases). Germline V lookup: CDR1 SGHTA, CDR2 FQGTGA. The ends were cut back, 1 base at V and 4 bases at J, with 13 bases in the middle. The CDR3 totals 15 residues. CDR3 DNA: TGTGCCAGCAGCTTAAGTGCAGGGAAGGGCTATGGCTACACCTTC. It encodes CASSLSAGKGYGYTF. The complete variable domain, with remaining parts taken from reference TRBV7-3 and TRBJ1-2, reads GAGVSQTPSNKVTEKGKYVELRCDPISGHTALYWYRQSLGQGPEFLIYFQGTGAADDSGLPNDRFFAVRPEGSVSTLKIQRTERGDSAVYLCASSLSAGKGYGYTFGSGTRLTVV.

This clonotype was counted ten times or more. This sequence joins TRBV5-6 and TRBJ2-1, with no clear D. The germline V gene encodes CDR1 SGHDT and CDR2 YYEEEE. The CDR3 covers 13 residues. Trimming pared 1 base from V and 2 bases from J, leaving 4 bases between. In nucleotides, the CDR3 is TGTGCCAGCAGCTTGAGGGCCTACAATGAGCAGTTCTTC. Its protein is CASSLRAYNEQFF.

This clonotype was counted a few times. DNA for the CDR3: TGTGCCAGCAGTTCAGTCCTAAACACCATATATTTT. Protein sequence: CASSSVLNTIYF. V usage is TRBV12-3 or TRBV12-4 and J usage is TRBJ1-3; no clear D gene. Trimming took off 4 bases at V and 6 bases at J, with 7 bases between the two ends. The CDR3 length is 12 residues.

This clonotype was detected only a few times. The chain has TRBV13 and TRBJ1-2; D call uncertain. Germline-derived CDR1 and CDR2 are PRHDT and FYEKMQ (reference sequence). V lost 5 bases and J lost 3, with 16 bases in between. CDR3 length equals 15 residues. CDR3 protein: CASSNPQPDHYGYTF. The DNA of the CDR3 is TGTGCCAGCAGCAACCCCCAGCCGGACCACTATGGCTACACCTTC.

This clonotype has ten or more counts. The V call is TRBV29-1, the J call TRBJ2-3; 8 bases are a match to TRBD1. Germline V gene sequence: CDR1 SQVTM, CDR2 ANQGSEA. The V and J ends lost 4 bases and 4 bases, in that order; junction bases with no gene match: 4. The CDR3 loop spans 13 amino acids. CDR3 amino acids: CSVAGQGADTQYF. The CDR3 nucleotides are TGCAGCGTTGCAGGACAGGGAGCAGATACGCAGTATTTT.

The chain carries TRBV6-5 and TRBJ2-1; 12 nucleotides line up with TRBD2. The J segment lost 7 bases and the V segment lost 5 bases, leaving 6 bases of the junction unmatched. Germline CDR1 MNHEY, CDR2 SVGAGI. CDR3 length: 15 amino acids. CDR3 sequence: CASSLLAGGGNEQFF. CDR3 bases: TGTGCCAGCAGTCTACTAGCGGGGGGAGGAAATGAGCAGTTCTTC.

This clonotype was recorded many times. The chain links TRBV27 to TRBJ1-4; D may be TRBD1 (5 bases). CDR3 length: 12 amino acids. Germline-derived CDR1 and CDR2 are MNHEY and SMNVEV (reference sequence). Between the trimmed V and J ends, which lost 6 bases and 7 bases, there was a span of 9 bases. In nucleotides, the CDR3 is TGTGCCAGCAGGGGGGTCGGTGAAAAACTGTTTTTT. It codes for CASRGVGEKLFF. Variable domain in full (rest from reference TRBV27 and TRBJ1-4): EAQVTQNPRYLITVTGKKLTVTCSQNMNHEYMSWYRQDPGLGLRQIYYSMNVEVTDKGDVPEGYKVSRKEKRNFPLILESPSPNQTSLYFCASRGVGEKLFFGSGTQLSVL.

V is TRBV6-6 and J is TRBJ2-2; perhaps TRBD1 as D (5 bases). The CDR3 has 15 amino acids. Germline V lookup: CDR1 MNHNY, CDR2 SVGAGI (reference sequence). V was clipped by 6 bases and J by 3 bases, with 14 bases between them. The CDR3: CASSARGTDTGELFF. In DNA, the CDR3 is TGTGCCAGCAGCGCTAGGGGTACGGACACCGGGGAGCTGTTTTTT.

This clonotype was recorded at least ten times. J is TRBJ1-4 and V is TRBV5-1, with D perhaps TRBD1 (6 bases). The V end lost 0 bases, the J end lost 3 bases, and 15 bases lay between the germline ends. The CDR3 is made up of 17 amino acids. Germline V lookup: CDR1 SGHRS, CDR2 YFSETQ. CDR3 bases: TGCGCCAGCAGCTTGGACTCAGGGGTCAGCGCTAATGAAAAACTGTTTTTT. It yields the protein CASSLDSGVSANEKLFF.

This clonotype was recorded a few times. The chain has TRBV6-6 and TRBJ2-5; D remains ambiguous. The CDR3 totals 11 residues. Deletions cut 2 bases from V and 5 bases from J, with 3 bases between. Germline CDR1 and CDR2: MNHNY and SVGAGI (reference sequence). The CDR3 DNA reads TGTGCCAGCAGTTACACGGAGACCCAGTACTTC. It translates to CASSYTETQYF.

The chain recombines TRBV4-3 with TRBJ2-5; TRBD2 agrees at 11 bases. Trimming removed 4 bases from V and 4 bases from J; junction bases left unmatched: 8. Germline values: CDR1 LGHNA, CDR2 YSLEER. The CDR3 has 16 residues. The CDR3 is CASSLRGLAGGETQYF. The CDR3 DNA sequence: TGCGCCAGCAGCCTTCGGGGGCTAGCGGGGGGAGAGACCCAGTACTTC.

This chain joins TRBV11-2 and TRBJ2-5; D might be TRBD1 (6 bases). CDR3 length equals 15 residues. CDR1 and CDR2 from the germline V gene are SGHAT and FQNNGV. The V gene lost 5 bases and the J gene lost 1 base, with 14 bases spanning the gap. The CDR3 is CASSQRGSSQETQYF. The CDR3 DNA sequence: TGTGCCAGCAGCCAGAGGGGGAGTTCCCAAGAGACCCAGTACTTC.

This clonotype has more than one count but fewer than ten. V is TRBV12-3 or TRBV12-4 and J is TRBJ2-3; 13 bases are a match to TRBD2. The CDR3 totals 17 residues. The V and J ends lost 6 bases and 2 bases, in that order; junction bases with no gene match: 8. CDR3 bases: TGTGCCAGCAGCCTTATACTAGCGGGGGGGAACACAGATACGCAGTATTTT. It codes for CASSLILAGGNTDTQYF.